This passage covers 13 T cell receptor beta chains from one sample sequenced in a study of T cell responses to AZD1222 COVID-19 vaccine. Method: immunoSEQ multiplex PCR; TCRdb's copy keeps in-frame clones and lacks some. The table includes approximately 150,000 clones, 70% to 90% detected once. The sample in question was peripheral blood, obtained 28 days after the second AZD1222 dose. All receptors come from an adult who received the AZD1222 COVID-19 vaccine.

This clone has a single count. This sequence joins TRBV25-1 and TRBJ1-5, with a tentative D call TRBD1 (6 bases). The CDR3 has 14 amino acids. Trimming shortened V by 4 bases and J by 5 bases, and 12 bases separated the two germline ends. Germline V lookup: CDR1 MGHDK, CDR2 SYGVNS. The CDR3 loop reads CASSGTRGDQPQHF. CDR3 coding DNA: TGTGCCAGCAGTGGAACGAGGGGGGATCAGCCCCAGCATTTT.

V and J are TRBV10-2 and TRBJ2-7; D ambiguous. CDR1 and CDR2 (germline): WSHSY, SAAADI. V lost 2 bases and J lost 1, with 12 bases in between. The CDR3 consists of 15 residues. DNA of the CDR3: TGCGCCAGCAGTGAGATGACTCATGGATCCTACGAGCAGTACTTC. This gives the protein CASSEMTHGSYEQYF.

Worth noting for this clone: A junction boundary mismatches the germline segment, possibly from a read error. The rearrangement joins TRBV6-5 to TRBJ1-2; the match to TRBD1 covers 8 bases. Germline V lookup: CDR1 MNHEY, CDR2 SVGAGI. This CDR3 contains 10 residues. CDR3 residues: CASGDRYPFF. For the CDR3, the DNA is TGTGCCAGCGGGGACAGGTATCCGTTCTTC.

This chain joins TRBV5-8 and TRBJ1-2; maybe TRBD1 (6 bases). The CDR3 covers 14 residues. Trimming stripped 0 bases from V and 4 bases from J, with 10 bases between. The germline V gene has CDR1 SGHTS and CDR2 YDEGEE. CDR3 loop: CASSLAGAGYGYTF. The CDR3 region has the DNA TGTGCCAGCAGCTTGGCGGGGGCTGGCTATGGCTACACCTTC.

This clone was detected once. The chain carries TRBV18 and TRBJ1-5; possible D gene TRBD1, 5 bases. Germline CDR1 reads KGHSH; CDR2 reads LQKENI. The CDR3 totals 22 residues. V was pared by 0 bases and J by 0 bases, with 27 bases between. The CDR3 nucleotides read TGTGCCAGCTCACCACCGAGGGCTCGCCGGGATTTAGGGGCCTCTAGCAATCAGCCCCAGCATTTT. It yields the protein CASSPPRARRDLGASSNQPQHF.

The chain links TRBV5-1 to TRBJ1-6; TRBD1 might be the D (5 bases). CDR1 and CDR2 (germline): SGHRS, YFSETQ. Trimming took off 0 bases at V and 8 bases at J, with 12 bases between the two ends. This CDR3 contains 15 residues. DNA of the CDR3: TGCGCCAGCAGCTTGGGCAGGGCTAGGGATTCACCCCTCCACTTT. Amino acid sequence: CASSLGRARDSPLHF.

The chain joins TRBV7-8 to TRBJ2-6; TRBD1 matches 7 bases. Per the germline V gene, CDR1 is SGHVS and CDR2 is FQNEAQ. CDR3 length: 18 residues. V lost 5 bases to trimming and J lost 0 bases; unmatched junction nucleotides: 10. This CDR3 reads CASSPQIGQASGANVLTF. DNA for the CDR3: TGTGCCAGCAGCCCCCAAATTGGACAGGCCTCTGGGGCCAACGTCCTGACTTTC.

The V and J genes are TRBV19 and TRBJ1-3; D unresolved. V was cut by 4 bases and J by 7 bases, with 11 bases left in between. Germline assignment: CDR1 LNHDA and CDR2 SQIVND (reference sequence). The CDR3 has 13 residues. The CDR3 loop is CASSNPWENTIYF. CDR3 nucleotide sequence: TGTGCCAGTAGTAACCCATGGGAGAACACCATATATTTT.

The chain recombines TRBV12-3 or TRBV12-4 with TRBJ1-1; unclear D gene. The length of the CDR3 is 13 residues. V lost 6 bases and J lost 3, with 11 bases in between. This chain's CDR3 is CASSQLRDTEAFF. CDR3 sequence (DNA): TGTGCCAGCAGCCAACTCCGGGACACTGAAGCTTTCTTT.

The chain links TRBV7-9 to TRBJ1-3; D gene unclear. Trimming left V 1 base short and J 0 bases short, with 10 bases between. Germline assignment: CDR1 SEHNR and CDR2 FQNEAQ (reference sequence). The CDR3 is 16 amino acids. The CDR3 sequence is CASSLVGRNSGNTIYF. CDR3 in DNA: TGTGCCAGCAGCTTAGTGGGCCGAAACTCTGGAAACACCATATATTTT.

The V and J genes are TRBV30 and TRBJ1-5; 7 bases agree with TRBD1. The CDR3 is made up of 11 amino acids. Germline CDR1 reads GTSNPN; CDR2 reads SVGIG (reference sequence). The junction had 0 bases not matched to a gene; V was cut back by 1 base and J by 9 bases. CDR3 residues: CAWSAGGPQHF. Written as DNA, the CDR3 is TGTGCCTGGAGTGCAGGGGGGCCCCAGCATTTT. The full variable domain, completed using reference TRBV30 and TRBJ1-5, is SQTIHQWPATLVQPVGSPLSLECTVEGTSNPNLYWYRQAAGRGLQLLFYSVGIGQISSEVPQNLSASRPQDRQFILSSKKLLLSDSGFYLCAWSAGGPQHFGDGTRLSIL.

This clone was observed a few times. The V and J genes are TRBV5-4 and TRBJ2-4; no clear D. Germline V CDR1 and CDR2: SGHNT, YYREEE (reference sequence). Trimming cost V 2 bases and J 3 bases, with 12 bases left between them. This CDR3 spans 15 amino acids. CDR3 in DNA: TGTGCCAGCAGCTTTTCCCCCGAAGGCAAAAACATTCAGTACTTC. Encoded protein: CASSFSPEGKNIQYF.

The rearrangement joins TRBV5-5 to TRBJ1-6; 7 nucleotides align to TRBD1. J lost 2 bases, V lost 1 base, and 9 bases had no gene match. CDR1 SGHKS and CDR2 YYEKEE come from the germline V gene (reference sequence). This CDR3 region has 18 residues. CDR3 amino acids: CASSLWQGVGAYNSPLHF. Written as DNA, the CDR3 is TGTGCCAGCAGCTTGTGGCAGGGGGTAGGAGCCTATAATTCACCCCTCCACTTT.